The 10 T cell receptor beta chains presented below share a single source sample, sequenced in a study of blood T cell repertoires in COVID-19. Here immunoSEQ multiplex PCR was the method, and the copy in TCRdb shows in-frame clones only, minus some. Counted here are about 480,000 clones, about nine tenths occurring once; the ten biggest clones make up 10% to 15%. The material sequenced was peripheral blood. Source of these receptors: a woman aged 45 to 65 with COVID-19, enrolled during active disease.

The chain recombines TRBV11-2 with TRBJ2-7, with D possibly TRBD2 on 5 matching bases. Deletions cut 4 bases from V and 0 bases from J, with 16 bases between. The CDR3 extends over 16 amino acids. The germline V gene encodes CDR1 SGHAT and CDR2 FQNNGV. The CDR3 nucleotides are TGTGCCAGCAGCTCCGGGCCCGGGGAGCCCTCCTACGAGCAGTACTTC. Its protein is CASSSGPGEPSYEQYF. The entire variable domain, with the rest obtained from reference TRBV11-2 and TRBJ2-7, is as follows: EAGVAQSPRYKIIEKRQSVAFWCNPISGHATLYWYQQILGQGPKLLIQFQNNGVVDDSQLPKDRFSAERLKGVDSTLKIQPAKLEDSAVYLCASSSGPGEPSYEQYFGPGTRLTVT.

The chain recombines TRBV19 with TRBJ1-6; D is ambiguous. The CDR3 consists of 13 residues. V dropped 6 bases and J dropped 6 bases, with 9 bases sitting between them. Germline V gene data show CDR1 as LNHDA and CDR2 as SQIVND (reference sequence). The CDR3 DNA reads as TGTGCCAGTAGCGATGAGGTTAATTCACCCCTCCACTTT. As protein: CASSDEVNSPLHF.

V and J are TRBV4-1 and TRBJ2-3, with 10 positions matching TRBD1. CDR1 and CDR2 from the germline V gene are MGHRA and YSYEKL. V shed 2 bases and J 4 bases; nucleotides not matched to a gene: 6. The CDR3 sequence is 16 residues long. In DNA form, the CDR3 reads TGCGCCAGCAGCCAATCCGGGACAGGGGACCCAGATACGCAGTATTTT. Amino acids: CASSQSGTGDPDTQYF.

The chain employs TRBV4-1 and TRBJ2-5; 9 positions match TRBD1. This CDR3 region has 14 residues. Per germline, CDR1 MGHRA and CDR2 YSYEKL. The junction had 5 bases not matched to a gene; V was cut back by 4 bases and J by 5 bases. Here the CDR3 reads CASSPTGGSETQYF. In DNA, the CDR3 is TGCGCCAGCAGCCCGACAGGGGGAAGTGAGACCCAGTACTTC.

The chain recombines TRBV2 with TRBJ2-3; possible D gene TRBD2, 6 bases. Germline CDR1 SNHLY, CDR2 FYNNEI. This CDR3 is built from 15 residues. The ends were cut back, 7 bases at V and 5 bases at J, with 19 bases in the middle. The CDR3 region is CASTSSGVIRDTQYF. DNA for the CDR3: TGTGCCAGCACATCTTCGGGGGTAATCAGAGATACGCAGTATTTT. Full variable domain (rest looked up from reference TRBV2 and TRBJ2-3): EPEVTQTPSHQVTQMGQEVILRCVPISNHLYFYWYRQILGQKVEFLVSFYNNEISEKSEIFDDQFSVERPDGSNFTLKIRSTKLEDSAMYFCASTSSGVIRDTQYFGPGTRLTVL.

This chain uses TRBV5-6 with TRBJ1-1, with D perhaps matching TRBD1 (5 bases). V was pared by 5 bases and J by 1 base, with 18 bases between. CDR1 and CDR2 (germline): SGHDT, YYEEEE. CDR3 size: 16 residues. The CDR3 spells CASSLIRGSPNTEAFF. The CDR3 coding sequence is TGTGCCAGCAGTCTTATTAGGGGCAGCCCGAACACTGAAGCTTTCTTT.

V usage is TRBV20-1 and J usage is TRBJ1-2; no clear D gene. This CDR3 has 11 amino acids. V was clipped by 7 bases and J by 7 bases, with 13 bases between them. Germline V gene sequence: CDR1 DFQATT, CDR2 SNEGSKA (reference sequence). As DNA, the CDR3 is TGCAGTGGTCAGGCCAGCGGTGGCTACACCTTC. Translated: CSGQASGGYTF.

The chain employs TRBV30 and TRBJ2-7; D is uncertain. This CDR3 is built from 12 residues. V shed 2 bases and J shed 3 bases, with 8 bases lying between them. The V gene's germline CDR1 is GTSNPN and CDR2 SVGIG (reference sequence). CDR3 in amino acids: CAWSFTGYEQYF. CDR3 nucleotide sequence: TGTGCCTGGAGTTTCACGGGCTACGAGCAGTACTTC.

This clone has only one observation. The chain has TRBV13 and TRBJ2-5; weak D call: TRBD1 (6 bases). V lost 5 bases, J lost 5 bases, and 18 bases lay in between. The CDR3 length is 15 residues. CDR1 and CDR2 (germline): PRHDT, FYEKMQ (reference sequence). The CDR3 is CASSRGASGQETQYF. The CDR3, as DNA: TGTGCCAGCAGCCGTGGGGCGAGCGGACAGGAGACCCAGTACTTC.

The V gene is TRBV6-1, the J gene TRBJ2-1; no definite D call. The germline CDR1 and CDR2 sequences are MNHNS and SASEGT. This CDR3 has 12 amino acids. Trimming left V 2 bases short and J 10 bases short, with 9 bases between. CDR3 bases: TGTGCCAGCAGTGAACTGACTCTCGAGCAGTTCTTC. This gives the protein CASSELTLEQFF.